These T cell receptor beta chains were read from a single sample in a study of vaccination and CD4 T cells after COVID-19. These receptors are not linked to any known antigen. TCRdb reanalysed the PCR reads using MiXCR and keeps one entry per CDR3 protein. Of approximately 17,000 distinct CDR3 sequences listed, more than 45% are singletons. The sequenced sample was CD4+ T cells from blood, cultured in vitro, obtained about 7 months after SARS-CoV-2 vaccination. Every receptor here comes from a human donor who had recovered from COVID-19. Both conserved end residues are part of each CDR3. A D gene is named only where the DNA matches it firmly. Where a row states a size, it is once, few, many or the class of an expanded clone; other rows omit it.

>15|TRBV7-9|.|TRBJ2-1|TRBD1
CASNTWTGPVNEQFF
TGTGCCAGCAATACTTGGACAGGGCCGGTCAATGAGCAGTTCTTC
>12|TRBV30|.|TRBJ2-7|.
CAWSVRVGEQYF
TGTGCCTGGAGTGTACGTGTTGGCGAGCAGTACTTC
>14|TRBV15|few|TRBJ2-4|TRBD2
CATSWSGGGNIQYF
TGTGCCACCTCCTGGAGCGGGGGGGGAAACATTCAGTACTTC
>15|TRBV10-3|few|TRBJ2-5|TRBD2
CASTLSGRARETQYF
TGTGCCAGCACCCTTAGCGGGAGGGCCCGGGAGACCCAGTACTTC
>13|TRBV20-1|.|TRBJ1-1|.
CSALLGGRTEAFF
TGCAGTGCTCTCCTCGGGGGCAGGACTGAAGCTTTCTTT
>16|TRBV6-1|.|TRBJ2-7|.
CASSPQIDILLGEQYF
TGTGCCAGCAGTCCCCAAATAGACATTCTACTTGGCGAGCAGTACTTC
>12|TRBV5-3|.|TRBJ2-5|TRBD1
CARSWDRETQYF
TGTGCCAGAAGCTGGGACAGGGAGACCCAGTACTTC
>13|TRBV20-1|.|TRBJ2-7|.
CSALTVPSYEQYF
TGCAGTGCGTTGACAGTTCCGTCCTACGAGCAGTACTTC
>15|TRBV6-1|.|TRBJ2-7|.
CASSNGRVTTYEQYF
TGTGCCAGCAGCAACGGACGGGTCACTACCTACGAGCAGTACTTC
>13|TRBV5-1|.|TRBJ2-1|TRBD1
CASSLFPLTGKFF
TGCGCCAGCAGCTTGTTCCCCTTGACAGGGAAGTTCTTC
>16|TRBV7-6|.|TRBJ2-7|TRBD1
CASSNRQGAISYEQYF
TGTGCCAGCAGCAATAGACAGGGGGCCATCTCCTACGAGCAGTACTTC
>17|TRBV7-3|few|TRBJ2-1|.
CASSLGGTGLTYNEQFF
TGTGCCAGCAGCTTAGGGGGTACGGGGTTGACCTACAATGAGCAGTTCTTC
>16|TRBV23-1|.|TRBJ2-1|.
CATPPFGGRSYNEQFF
TGCGCCACCCCCCCGTTTGGGGGCAGGTCCTACAATGAGCAGTTCTTC
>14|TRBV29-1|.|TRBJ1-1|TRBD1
CSVDRDRVGTEAFF
TGCAGCGTTGACCGGGACAGGGTGGGTACTGAAGCTTTCTTT
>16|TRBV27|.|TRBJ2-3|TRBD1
CASSSPQGVMTDTQYF
TGTGCCAGCAGTTCCCCCCAGGGGGTAATGACAGATACGCAGTATTTT
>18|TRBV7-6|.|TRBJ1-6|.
CASSLEATRGSYNSPLHF
TGTGCCAGCAGCTTAGAGGCAACGCGGGGTAGCTATAATTCACCCCTCCACTTT
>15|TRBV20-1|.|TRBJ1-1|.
CSASGTGGLYTEAFF
TGCAGTGCTTCGGGTACTGGGGGCCTGTACACTGAAGCTTTCTTT
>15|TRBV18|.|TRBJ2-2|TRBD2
CASSKGLAGPGELFF
TGTGCCAGCTCCAAGGGACTAGCGGGGCCCGGGGAGCTGTTTTTT
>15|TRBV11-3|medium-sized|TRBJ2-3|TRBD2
CASSLGGLVTDTQYF
TGTGCCAGCAGCTTAGGGGGACTAGTCACAGATACGCAGTATTTT
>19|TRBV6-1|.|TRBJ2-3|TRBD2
CASSEGARSGGAGTDTQYF
TGTGCCAGCAGTGAAGGAGCACGTAGCGGGGGGGCCGGCACAGATACGCAGTATTTT
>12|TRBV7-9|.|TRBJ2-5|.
CASSWYQETQYF
TGTGCCAGCTCCTGGTACCAAGAGACCCAGTACTTC
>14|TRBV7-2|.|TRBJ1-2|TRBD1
CASSLGPTGGGYTF
TGTGCCAGCAGCTTAGGCCCGACAGGGGGTGGCTACACCTTC
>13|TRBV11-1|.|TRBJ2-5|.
CASSKHLQETQYF
TGTGCCAGCAGCAAACACCTCCAAGAGACCCAGTACTTC
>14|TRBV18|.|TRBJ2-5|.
CASSPPEGQETQYF
TGTGCCAGCTCACCACCGGAAGGGCAAGAGACCCAGTACTTC
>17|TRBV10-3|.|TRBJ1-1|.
CAISESFGKGSNTEAFF
TGTGCCATCAGTGAGTCGTTCGGGAAGGGTTCGAACACTGAAGCTTTCTTT
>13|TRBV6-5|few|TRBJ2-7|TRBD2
CASSSAGVGEQYF
TGTGCCAGCAGTTCAGCGGGGGTAGGCGAGCAGTACTTC
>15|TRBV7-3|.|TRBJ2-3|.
CASSPRAASTDTQYF
TGTGCCAGCAGCCCGAGGGCGGCGAGCACAGATACGCAGTATTTT
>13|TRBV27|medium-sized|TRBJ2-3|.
CASSFRGTDTQYF
TGTGCCAGCAGTTTTCGGGGCACAGATACGCAGTATTTT
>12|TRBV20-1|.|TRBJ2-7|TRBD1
CSAEGTGAEQYF
TGCAGTGCGGAAGGGACAGGGGCCGAGCAGTACTTC
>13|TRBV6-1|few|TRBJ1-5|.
CASSDRVRLPQHF
TGTGCCAGCAGTGACCGGGTCCGCCTTCCCCAGCATTTT
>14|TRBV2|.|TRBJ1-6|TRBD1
CASSEQGGHSPLHF
TGTGCCAGCAGTGAACAGGGGGGCCATTCACCCCTCCACTTT
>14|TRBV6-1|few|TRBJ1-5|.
CASSEAGGPQPQHF
TGTGCCAGCAGTGAAGCCGGGGGGCCCCAGCCCCAGCATTTT
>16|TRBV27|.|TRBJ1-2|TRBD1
CASSSLDREGAGGYTF
TGTGCCAGCAGTTCGCTGGACAGGGAGGGAGCTGGCGGCTACACCTTC
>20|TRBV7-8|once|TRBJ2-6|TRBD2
CASSGRLGLAGDSGANVLTF
TGTGCCAGCAGCGGACGACTGGGACTAGCGGGAGACTCTGGGGCCAACGTCCTGACTTTC
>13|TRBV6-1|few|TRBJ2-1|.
CASSLDSYNEQFF
TGTGCCAGCTCCCTGGACAGCTACAATGAGCAGTTCTTC
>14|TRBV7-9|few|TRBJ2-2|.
CASSLWADTGELFF
TGTGCCAGCAGCTTATGGGCCGATACCGGGGAGCTGTTTTTT
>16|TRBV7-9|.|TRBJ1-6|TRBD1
CASSSPGTGLGKSLHF
TGTGCCAGCAGCTCTCCCGGGACAGGGCTCGGGAAGTCCCTCCACTTT